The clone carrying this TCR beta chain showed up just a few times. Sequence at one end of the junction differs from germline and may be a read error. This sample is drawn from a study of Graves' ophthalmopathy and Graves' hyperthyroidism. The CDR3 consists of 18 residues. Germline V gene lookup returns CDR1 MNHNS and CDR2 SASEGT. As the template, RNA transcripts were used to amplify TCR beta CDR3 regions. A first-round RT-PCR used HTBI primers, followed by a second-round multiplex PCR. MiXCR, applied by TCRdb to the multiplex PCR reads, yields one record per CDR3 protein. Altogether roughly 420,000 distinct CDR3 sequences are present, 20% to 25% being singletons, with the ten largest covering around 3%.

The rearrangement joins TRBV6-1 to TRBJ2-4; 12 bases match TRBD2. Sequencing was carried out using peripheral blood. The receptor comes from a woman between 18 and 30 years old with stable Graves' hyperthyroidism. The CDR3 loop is CASSATSGSRSSVNIKYF. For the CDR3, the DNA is TGTGCCAGCAGTGCGACTAGCGGGAGTCGGTCCTCCGTCAACATTAAGTACTTC.